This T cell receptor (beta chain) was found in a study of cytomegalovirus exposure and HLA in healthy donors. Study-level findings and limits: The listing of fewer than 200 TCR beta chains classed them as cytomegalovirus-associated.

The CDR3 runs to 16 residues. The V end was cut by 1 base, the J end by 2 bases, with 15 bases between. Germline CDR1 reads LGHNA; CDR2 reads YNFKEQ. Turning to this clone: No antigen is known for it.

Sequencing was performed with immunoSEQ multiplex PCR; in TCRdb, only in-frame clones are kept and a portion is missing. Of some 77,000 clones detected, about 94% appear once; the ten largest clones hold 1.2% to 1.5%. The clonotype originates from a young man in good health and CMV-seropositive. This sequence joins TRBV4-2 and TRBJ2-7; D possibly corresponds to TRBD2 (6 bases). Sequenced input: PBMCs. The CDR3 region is CASSQVTGLATYEQYF. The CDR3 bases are TGTGCCAGCAGCCAAGTTACGGGGCTAGCGACCTACGAGCAGTACTTC.